This T cell receptor beta chain appears in the sequencing data of a study of CD8+ T cells in alopecia areata. Notes on the study in general: Lesional scalp displayed greater clonality than normal scalp, most notably in alopecia totalis/universalis.

The CDR3 consists of 14 residues. Trimming shortened V by 5 bases and J by 4 bases, and 13 bases separated the two germline ends. CDR1 and CDR2 from the germline V gene are PRHDT and FYEKMQ (reference sequence). Remarks on this clone: The antigen is unknown.

cDNA serving as the sequencing template came from extracted, reverse transcribed RNA. The repertoire was sequenced with immunoSEQ multiplex PCR; TCRdb's copy has only in-frame clones and lacks some. The table records 150,000 to 200,000 clones, 55% of them present only once. The TCR sequence derives from a human donor in good health. This chain links TRBV13 with TRBJ2-3; D unresolved. What was sequenced was CD4+ T cells sorted from blood. The CDR3 protein is CASSPSGFSDTQYF. In nucleotides, the CDR3 is TGTGCCAGCAGCCCCTCAGGATTTTCAGATACGCAGTATTTT.